The present T cell receptor (beta chain) was sequenced within a study of blood T cell repertoires in COVID-19. Study context: There were acute and convalescent COVID-19 samples, and they came from the United States, Italy and Spain. Sources were T cells, B-cell-depleted T cells, or PBMCs; the material itself was cDNA or gDNA.

Original data processing: Amplified reference gene primers provided the basis for estimating nucleated cell counts. Assay: immunoSEQ multiplex PCR; the TCRdb copy retains only in-frame clones and omits some. The V and J calls and clone size are taken from that table; D and trimming were inferred from the DNA. Here the sample spans around 25,000 clones, 70% to 90% being singletons. V was shortened by 5 bases and J by 0 bases, with 8 bases between the two germline ends. Germline values: CDR1 SGHNT, CDR2 YENEEA. This CDR3 contains 15 residues. This chain joins TRBV11-3 and TRBJ2-6, with D tentatively TRBD1 (6 bases). The receptor's source is a human donor with active COVID-19. The donor label of this sample is uncertain. The sample comprised peripheral blood. Here the CDR3 DNA reads TGTGCCAGCAGCCAGACAGGCTCTGGGGCCAACGTCCTGACTTTC. Amino acids: CASSQTGSGANVLTF.